This record covers a single T cell receptor (beta chain). A far larger clone differs by one base, so this is likely a read error. At the DNA level, this CDR3 is encoded by other sequences in the same sample as well. These data originate in a study of shared clonotypes between healthy human individuals. All donors were Caucasian adults living in Nashville, Tennessee. Deep was the level used in running the assay. Several immunoSEQ plates held equal portions of the genomic DNA taken from each subset. Sequenced by immunoSEQ multiplex PCR; TCRdb stores in-frame clones only, minus some. This table holds about 520,000 clones, more than 65% found once. The germline CDR1 and CDR2 sequences are GTSNPN and SVGIG (reference sequence). The length of the CDR3 is 13 residues.

Material for sequencing was PBMCs. This receptor was taken from a woman aged 40 to 50 in good health. Some clones in this sample may be carry-over from other donors' samples. The chain carries TRBV30 and TRBJ2-5; no firm D call. CDR3 amino acids: CAWSPAASVAQYF. CDR3 in DNA: TGTGCATGGAGTCCCGCAGCCTCCGTGGCCCAGTACTTC. Supplemented by reference TRBV30 and TRBJ2-5, the full variable domain reads SQTIHQWPATLVQPVGSPLSLECTVEGTSNPNLYWYRQAAGRGLQLLFYSVGIGQISSEVPQNLSASRPQDRQFILSSKKLLLSDSGFYLCAWSPAASVAQYFGPGTRLLVL.